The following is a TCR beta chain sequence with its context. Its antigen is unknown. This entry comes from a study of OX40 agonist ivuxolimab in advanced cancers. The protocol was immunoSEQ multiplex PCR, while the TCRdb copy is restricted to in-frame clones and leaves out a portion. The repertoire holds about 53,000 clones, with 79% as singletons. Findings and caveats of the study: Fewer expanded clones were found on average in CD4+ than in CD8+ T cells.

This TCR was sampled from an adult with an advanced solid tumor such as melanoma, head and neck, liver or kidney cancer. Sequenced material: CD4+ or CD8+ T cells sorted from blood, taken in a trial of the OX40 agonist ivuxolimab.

CDR3 nucleotides: TGTGCCAGCAGCCAAGGAATCGTCGATGGGACTGAAGCTTTCTTT. Its translation is CASSQGIVDGTEAFF. The chain joins TRBV14 to TRBJ1-1; D unclear. Germline CDR1 SGHDN, CDR2 FVKESK. This CDR3 spans 15 amino acids. Trimming took off 1 base at V and 5 bases at J, with 14 bases between the two ends.